These T cell receptor beta chains were read from a single sample in a study of blood T cells in healthy people across ages. Via MiXCR, TCRdb re-called the 5' RACE reads, giving one row per CDR3 protein. The table has about 1 million distinct CDR3 sequences, 45% seen once. Source material: blood. Receptors originate from a woman aged 55-69 years in good health. Each CDR3 is given without its conserved first and last residue.

j_call	v_call	cdr3_aa
TRBJ2-5	TRBV5-1	ASSLGGRGQETQY
TRBJ2-1	TRBV27	ASSKREYNEQF
TRBJ2-3	TRBV7-3	ASSSGQGLDTQY
TRBJ1-5	TRBV12-5	ASGLANRFVQPQH
TRBJ2-7	TRBV5-1	ASSLATPRTVHPYEQY
TRBJ2-1	TRBV29-1	SVEDSGRADEQF
TRBJ2-5	TRBV29-1	SGTSGSVETQY
TRBJ2-5	TRBV2	ASSEGRGTGTRWAQY
TRBJ2-7	TRBV20-1	SARDVTSASYEQY
TRBJ2-1	TRBV5-6	ASSLDVLAGGGEQF
TRBJ1-6	TRBV20-1	SARDGGSSYNSPLH
TRBJ2-7	TRBV12-3/TRBV12-4	ASSLRQGHYEQY
TRBJ2-5	TRBV13	ASSLTSEGTRTQY
TRBJ2-3	TRBV2	ATGRDGYTDTQY
TRBJ2-2	TRBV11-1	ASSSNMGELF
TRBJ1-2	TRBV27	ASSSYRANYGYT
TRBJ1-6	TRBV6-5	ASSPRPDRVGSPLH
TRBJ2-1	TRBV2	ASSSTRGPQYEQF
TRBJ2-7	TRBV12-3/TRBV12-4	ASTSGSTEQY
TRBJ2-5	TRBV7-8	ASSLIQGGQETQY
TRBJ2-1	TRBV20-1	SARGDRALSSYNEQF
TRBJ2-2	TRBV11-2	ASSQTPKNSGELF
TRBJ2-3	TRBV11-2	ASSLEVSRRLAGAGTQY
TRBJ2-3	TRBV18	ASSNSITDTQY
TRBJ2-7	TRBV27	ASRLGQGIFYEQY
TRBJ2-1	TRBV28	ASRRDSHEQF
TRBJ1-2	TRBV20-1	SARAAGDGYT
TRBJ2-1	TRBV27	ASSLQGILNEQF
TRBJ2-3	TRBV18	ASTPWTDTQY
TRBJ1-4	TRBV24-1	ATSDGLTGVNEKLF
TRBJ2-7	TRBV5-1	ASSPVIGGYEQY
TRBJ2-7	TRBV6-5	ASKFPTGEQY
TRBJ2-3	TRBV28	ASSFLVRSDTQY